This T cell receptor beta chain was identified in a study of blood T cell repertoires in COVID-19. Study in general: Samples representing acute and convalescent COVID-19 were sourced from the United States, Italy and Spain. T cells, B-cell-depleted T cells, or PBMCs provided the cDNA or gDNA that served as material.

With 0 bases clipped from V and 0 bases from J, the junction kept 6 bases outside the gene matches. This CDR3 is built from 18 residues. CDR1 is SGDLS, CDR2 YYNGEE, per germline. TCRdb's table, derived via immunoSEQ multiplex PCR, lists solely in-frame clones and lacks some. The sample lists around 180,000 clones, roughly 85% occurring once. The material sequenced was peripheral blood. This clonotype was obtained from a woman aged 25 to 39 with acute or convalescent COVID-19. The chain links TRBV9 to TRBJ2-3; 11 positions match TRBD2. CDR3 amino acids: CASSVDGLAGGSTDTQYF. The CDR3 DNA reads TGTGCCAGCAGCGTAGACGGGCTAGCGGGGGGTAGCACAGATACGCAGTATTTT.